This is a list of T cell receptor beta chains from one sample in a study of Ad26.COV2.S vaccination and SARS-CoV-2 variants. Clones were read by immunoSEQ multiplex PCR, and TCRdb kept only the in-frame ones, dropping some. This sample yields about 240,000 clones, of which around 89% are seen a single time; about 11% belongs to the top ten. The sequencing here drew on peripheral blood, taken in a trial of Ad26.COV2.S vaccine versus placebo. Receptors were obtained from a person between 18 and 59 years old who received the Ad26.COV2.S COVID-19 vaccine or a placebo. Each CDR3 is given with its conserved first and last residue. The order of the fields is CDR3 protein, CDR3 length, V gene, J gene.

CDR3aa: CASSLSRPGGTNTGELFF
len: 18
v_gene: TRBV5-1
j_gene: TRBJ2-2

CDR3aa: CASSLISRVLGTDTQYF
len: 17
v_gene: TRBV7-2
j_gene: TRBJ2-3

CDR3aa: CASRSGTPEETQYF
len: 14
v_gene: TRBV28
j_gene: TRBJ2-5

CDR3aa: CASGLVISGSLEQFF
len: 15
v_gene: TRBV12-5
j_gene: TRBJ2-1

CDR3aa: CASSQTPDSSYEQYF
len: 15
v_gene: TRBV19
j_gene: TRBJ2-7

CDR3aa: CASSPLAGRAGELFF
len: 15
v_gene: TRBV18
j_gene: TRBJ2-2

CDR3aa: CASSLVPGGYEQYF
len: 14
v_gene: TRBV7-3
j_gene: TRBJ2-7

CDR3aa: CASSLVSGFYEQYF
len: 14
v_gene: TRBV5-1
j_gene: TRBJ2-7

CDR3aa: CAWSVGGASTDTQYF
len: 15
v_gene: TRBV30
j_gene: TRBJ2-3

CDR3aa: CASSSGRGRGSWETQYF
len: 17
v_gene: TRBV7-7
j_gene: TRBJ2-5

CDR3aa: CASNVQGGELFF
len: 12
v_gene: TRBV7-2
j_gene: TRBJ2-2

CDR3aa: CASSQERTGGQPQHF
len: 15
v_gene: TRBV4-1
j_gene: TRBJ1-5